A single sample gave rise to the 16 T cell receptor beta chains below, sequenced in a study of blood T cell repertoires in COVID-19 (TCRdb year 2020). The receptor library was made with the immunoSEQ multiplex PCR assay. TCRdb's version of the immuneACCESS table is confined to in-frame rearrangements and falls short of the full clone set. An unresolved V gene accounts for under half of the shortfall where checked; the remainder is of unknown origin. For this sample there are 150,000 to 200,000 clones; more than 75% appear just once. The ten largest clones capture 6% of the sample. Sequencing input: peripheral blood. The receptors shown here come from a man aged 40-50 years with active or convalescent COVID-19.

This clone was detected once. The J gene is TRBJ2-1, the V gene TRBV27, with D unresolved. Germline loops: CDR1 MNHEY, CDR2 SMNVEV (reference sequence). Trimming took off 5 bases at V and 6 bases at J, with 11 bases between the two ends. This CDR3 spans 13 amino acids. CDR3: CASSPRGGNEQFF. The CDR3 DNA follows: TGTGCCAGCAGTCCCCGTGGCGGCAATGAGCAGTTCTTC.

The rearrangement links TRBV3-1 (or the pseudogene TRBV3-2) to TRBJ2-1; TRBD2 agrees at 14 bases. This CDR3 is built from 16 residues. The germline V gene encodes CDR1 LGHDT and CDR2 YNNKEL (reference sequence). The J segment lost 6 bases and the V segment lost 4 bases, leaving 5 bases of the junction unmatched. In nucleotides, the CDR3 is TGTGCCAGCAGCCTAAGGACTAGCGGGAGGACCAATGAGCAGTTCTTC. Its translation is CASSLRTSGRTNEQFF.

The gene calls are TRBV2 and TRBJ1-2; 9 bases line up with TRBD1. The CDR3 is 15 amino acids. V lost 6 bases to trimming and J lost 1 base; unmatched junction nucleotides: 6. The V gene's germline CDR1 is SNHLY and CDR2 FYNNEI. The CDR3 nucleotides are TGTGCCAGCAGCATGGGACAGGGCGATAACTATGGCTACACCTTC. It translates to CASSMGQGDNYGYTF.

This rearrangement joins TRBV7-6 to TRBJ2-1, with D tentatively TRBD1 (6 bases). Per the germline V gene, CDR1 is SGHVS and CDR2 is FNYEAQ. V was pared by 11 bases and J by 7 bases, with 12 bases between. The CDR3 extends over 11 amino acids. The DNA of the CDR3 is TGTGCCTGCCAACAGGGTAATGAGCAGTTCTTC. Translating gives CACQQGNEQFF.

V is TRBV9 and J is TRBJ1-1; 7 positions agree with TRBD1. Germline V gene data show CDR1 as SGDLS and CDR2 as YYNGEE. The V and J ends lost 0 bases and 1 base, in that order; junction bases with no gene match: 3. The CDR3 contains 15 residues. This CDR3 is CASSVEGQPNTEAFF. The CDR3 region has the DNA TGTGCCAGCAGCGTAGAGGGACAGCCGAACACTGAAGCTTTCTTT.

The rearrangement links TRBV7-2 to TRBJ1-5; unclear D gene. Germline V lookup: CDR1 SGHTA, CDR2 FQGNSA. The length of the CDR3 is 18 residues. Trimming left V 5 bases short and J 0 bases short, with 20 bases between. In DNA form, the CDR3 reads TGTGCCAGCAGCATCCCCACCGGCGGGGTGGGTAGCAATCAGCCCCAGCATTTT. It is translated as CASSIPTGGVGSNQPQHF.

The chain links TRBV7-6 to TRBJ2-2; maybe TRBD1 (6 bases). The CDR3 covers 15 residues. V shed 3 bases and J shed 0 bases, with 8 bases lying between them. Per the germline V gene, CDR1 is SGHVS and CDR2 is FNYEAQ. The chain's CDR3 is CASSFGTSNTGELFF. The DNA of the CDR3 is TGTGCCAGCAGCTTCGGGACATCGAACACCGGGGAGCTGTTTTTT.

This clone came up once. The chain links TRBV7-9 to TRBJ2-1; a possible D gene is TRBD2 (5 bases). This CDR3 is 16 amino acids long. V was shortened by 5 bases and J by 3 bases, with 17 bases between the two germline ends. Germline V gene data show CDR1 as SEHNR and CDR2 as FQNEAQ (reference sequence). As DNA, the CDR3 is TGTGCCAGCAGCCCCCACGGACTTCAAATCTACAATGAGCAGTTCTTC. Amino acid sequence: CASSPHGLQIYNEQFF.

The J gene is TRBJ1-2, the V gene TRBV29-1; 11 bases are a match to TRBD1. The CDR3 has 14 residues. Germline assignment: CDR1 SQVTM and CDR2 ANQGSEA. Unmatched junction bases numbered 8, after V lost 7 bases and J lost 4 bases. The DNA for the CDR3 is TGCAGCGGTTCGTCGGGACAGGGGGTCTATGGCTACACCTTC. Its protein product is CSGSSGQGVYGYTF.

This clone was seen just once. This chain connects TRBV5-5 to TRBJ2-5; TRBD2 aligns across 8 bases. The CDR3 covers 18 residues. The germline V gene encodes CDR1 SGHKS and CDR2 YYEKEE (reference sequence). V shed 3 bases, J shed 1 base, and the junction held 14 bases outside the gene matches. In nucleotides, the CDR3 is TGTGCCAGCAGCTCGGCGGGTACAAGCGGGAGTGTCCAAGAGACCCAGTACTTC. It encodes CASSSAGTSGSVQETQYF.

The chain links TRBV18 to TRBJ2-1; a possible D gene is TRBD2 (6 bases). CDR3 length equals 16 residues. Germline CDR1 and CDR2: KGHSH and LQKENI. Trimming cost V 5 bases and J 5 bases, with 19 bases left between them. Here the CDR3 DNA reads TGTGCCAGCTCAAGGCGGGGTTCTAGCGACCACAATGAGCAGTTCTTC. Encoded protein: CASSRRGSSDHNEQFF.

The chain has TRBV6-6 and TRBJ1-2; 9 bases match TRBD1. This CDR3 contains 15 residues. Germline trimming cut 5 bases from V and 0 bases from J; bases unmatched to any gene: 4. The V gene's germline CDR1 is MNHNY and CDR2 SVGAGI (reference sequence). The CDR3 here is CASSNTGGPNYGYTF. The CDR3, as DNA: TGTGCCAGCAGTAATACAGGGGGCCCTAACTATGGCTACACCTTC.

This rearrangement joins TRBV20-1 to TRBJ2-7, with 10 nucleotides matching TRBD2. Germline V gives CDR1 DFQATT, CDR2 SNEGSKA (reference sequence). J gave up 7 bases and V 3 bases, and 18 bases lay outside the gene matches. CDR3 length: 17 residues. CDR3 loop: CSASTASGSSISGEQYF. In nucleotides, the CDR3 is TGCAGTGCTAGTACCGCTAGCGGGAGTTCCATATCAGGGGAGCAGTACTTC.

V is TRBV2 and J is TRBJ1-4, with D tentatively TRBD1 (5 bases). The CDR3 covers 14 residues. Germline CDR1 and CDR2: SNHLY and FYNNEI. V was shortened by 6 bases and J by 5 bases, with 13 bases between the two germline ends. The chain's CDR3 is CASSTDSENEKLFF. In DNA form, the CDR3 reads TGTGCCAGCAGCACCGACAGTGAGAATGAAAAACTGTTTTTT.

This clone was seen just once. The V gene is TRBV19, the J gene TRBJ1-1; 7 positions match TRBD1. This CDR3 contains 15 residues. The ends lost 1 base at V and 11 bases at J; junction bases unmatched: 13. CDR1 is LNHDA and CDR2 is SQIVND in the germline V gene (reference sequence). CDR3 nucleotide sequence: TGTGCCAGTAGTATAGGTTCCGGGACAGCCACTTGGGCTTTCTTT. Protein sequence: CASSIGSGTATWAFF.

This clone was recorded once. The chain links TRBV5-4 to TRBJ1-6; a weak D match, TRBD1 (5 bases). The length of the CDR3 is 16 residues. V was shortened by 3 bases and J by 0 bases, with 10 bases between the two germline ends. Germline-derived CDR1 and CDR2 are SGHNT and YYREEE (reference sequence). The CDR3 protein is CASSSRTSSYNSPLHF. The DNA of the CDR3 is TGTGCCAGCAGCTCCCGGACAAGCTCCTATAATTCACCCCTCCACTTT.